These 20 T cell receptor beta chains were sequenced from one sample in a study of technical replicates of blood from several donors (dated by TCRdb to 2015 to 2018). Library preparation was by the immunoSEQ multiplex PCR assay. TCRdb took over this immuneACCESS table, retaining in-frame rearrangements with V and J assigned. Such tables are incomplete; in checked studies, under half of the missing clones stem from an unresolved V gene, and the remainder is unexplained. The sample table shows approximately 87,000 clones, and around 95% are seen once. Of the sample, about 0.36% falls within the top ten clones. Source material: T cells isolated from PBMCs. All receptors come from a human donor in good health.

V is TRBV6-5 and J is TRBJ2-5, with TRBD2 matching 7 bases. CDR3 length: 14 residues. Germline V gives CDR1 MNHEY, CDR2 SVGAGI. The junction had 4 bases not matched to a gene; V was cut back by 2 bases and J by 4 bases. The DNA for the CDR3 is TGTGCCAGCAGTTACGGGTTAGCGGGAGAGACCCAGTACTTC. Translating gives CASSYGLAGETQYF.

This chain connects TRBV30 to TRBJ2-2; D unclear. The germline V gene encodes CDR1 GTSNPN and CDR2 SVGIG (reference sequence). The V end was cut by 5 bases, the J end by 4 bases, with 14 bases between. This CDR3 is built from 14 residues. CDR3 protein: CAWRVVSATGELFF. In nucleotides, the CDR3 is TGTGCCTGGCGGGTGGTAAGCGCCACCGGGGAGCTGTTTTTT.

The chain carries TRBV19 and TRBJ1-5, with TRBD1 as a possible D gene (6 bases). The V end was cut by 5 bases, the J end by 0 bases, with 11 bases between. The CDR3 is 15 residues long. Germline assignment: CDR1 LNHDA and CDR2 SQIVND (reference sequence). The DNA for the CDR3 is TGTGCCAGTAGTGGACAGCTGTATAGCAATCAGCCCCAGCATTTT. Protein product: CASSGQLYSNQPQHF.

This chain connects TRBV2 to TRBJ1-1; perhaps TRBD1 as D (6 bases). V was cut by 5 bases and J by 3 bases, with 16 bases left in between. This CDR3 is 15 amino acids long. The germline V gene encodes CDR1 SNHLY and CDR2 FYNNEI. In DNA form, the CDR3 reads TGTGCCAGCAGTAGTACAGGGTGGCGGGACACTGAAGCTTTCTTT. This gives the protein CASSSTGWRDTEAFF.

This chain connects TRBV7-3 to TRBJ2-3, with 14 bases aligning to TRBD2. The CDR3 consists of 17 residues. The germline CDR1 and CDR2 sequences are SGHTA and FQGTGA. V was clipped by 8 bases and J by 2 bases; unmatched bases: 9. CDR3 region: CASWGLAGARATDTQYF. CDR3 DNA sequence: TGTGCCAGCTGGGGACTAGCGGGAGCACGGGCCACAGATACGCAGTATTTT. Looking up the rest from reference TRBV7-3 and TRBJ2-3 gives the full variable domain: GAGVSQTPSNKVTEKGKYVELRCDPISGHTALYWYRQSLGQGPEFLIYFQGTGAADDSGLPNDRFFAVRPEGSVSTLKIQRTERGDSAVYLCASWGLAGARATDTQYFGPGTRLTVL.

V usage is TRBV18 and J usage is TRBJ2-5; TRBD2 matches at 7 bases. In germline, CDR1 is KGHSH, CDR2 LQKENI. This CDR3 has 15 residues. The junction had 9 bases not matched to a gene; V was cut back by 6 bases and J by 2 bases. CDR3 residues: CASSAPAGRQETQYF. The CDR3 DNA follows: TGTGCCAGCTCGGCTCCAGCGGGAAGGCAAGAGACCCAGTACTTC.

The chain carries TRBV5-5 and TRBJ1-2; TRBD1 aligns across 9 bases. The V segment lost 4 bases and the J segment 4 bases; nucleotides outside the gene matches: 8. This CDR3 is 15 amino acids long. CDR1 and CDR2 from the germline V gene are SGHKS and YYEKEE (reference sequence). CDR3 coding DNA: TGTGCCAGCAGCCCACTACCGACAGGGGGCTATGGCTACACCTTC. Translation gives CASSPLPTGGYGYTF.

The V gene is TRBV19, the J gene TRBJ2-1; D not resolved. Germline loops: CDR1 LNHDA, CDR2 SQIVND (reference sequence). This CDR3 is 11 amino acids long. V lost 6 bases to trimming and J lost 4 bases, with 4 bases between them. CDR3 protein: CASSAYNEQFF. CDR3 nucleotides: TGTGCCAGTAGCGCGTACAATGAGCAGTTCTTC.

The chain recombines TRBV9 with TRBJ2-7; no clear D. Germline CDR1 and CDR2: SGDLS and YYNGEE. Trimming cost V 0 bases and J 2 bases, with 9 bases left between them. CDR3 size: 14 residues. CDR3 in amino acids: CASSVGGVAYEQYF. CDR3 bases: TGTGCCAGCAGCGTAGGAGGCGTTGCCTACGAGCAGTACTTC.

The rearrangement joins TRBV11-2 to TRBJ2-3; the D is unclear. Germline V lookup: CDR1 SGHAT, CDR2 FQNNGV. V lost 0 bases and J 0 bases, leaving 7 bases between the germline ends. This CDR3 is 15 amino acids long. The CDR3 DNA follows: TGTGCCAGCAGCTTAGAGGGCAGTAGCACAGATACGCAGTATTTT. Protein product: CASSLEGSSTDTQYF.

This chain joins TRBV7-2 and TRBJ2-7; TRBD2 matches at 13 bases. The CDR3 covers 15 residues. Germline lookup yields CDR1 SGHTA and CDR2 FQGNSA. Germline trimming cut 5 bases from V and 6 bases from J; bases unmatched to any gene: 7. The CDR3 reads CASSRTSGSPREQYF. The CDR3 DNA follows: TGTGCCAGCAGCCGGACTAGCGGGAGTCCGCGCGAGCAGTACTTC.

The chain recombines TRBV2 with TRBJ1-1, with D hard to call. The CDR3 runs to 13 residues. The germline CDR1 and CDR2 sequences are SNHLY and FYNNEI. The V end lost 0 bases, the J end lost 6 bases, and 8 bases lay between the germline ends. CDR3 sequence: CASSEALASEAFF. The DNA for the CDR3 is TGTGCCAGCAGTGAAGCGCTAGCGTCTGAAGCTTTCTTT.

The V and J genes are TRBV2 and TRBJ2-7; TRBD2 matches 12 bases. Germline V gene sequence: CDR1 SNHLY, CDR2 FYNNEI. The CDR3 contains 14 residues. With 10 bases clipped from V and 2 bases from J, the junction kept 6 bases outside the gene matches. The DNA for the CDR3 is TGTGCCATCCCGACTAGCGGGAGCCCCTACGAGCAGTACTTC. This translates into CAIPTSGSPYEQYF.

The chain employs TRBV6-6 and TRBJ2-7, with D maybe TRBD2 (5 bases). In germline, CDR1 is MNHNY, CDR2 SVGAGI (reference sequence). This CDR3 is 16 amino acids long. Between the trimmed V and J ends, which lost 1 base and 0 bases, there was a span of 13 bases. DNA for the CDR3: TGTGCCAGCAGTTACTTTGAGGGCCCTAGCTCCTACGAGCAGTACTTC. The encoded protein is CASSYFEGPSSYEQYF.

This clone was observed a single time. The genes are TRBV21-1 and TRBJ1-4; the DNA was not compared with TRBD1, the D call given in the table. TRBV21-1 is flagged as a pseudogene. The CDR3 is made up of 15 amino acids. The CDR3 coding sequence is TGTGCCAGCAGCAGAGAACAGGGTGTGGGTGAAAAACTGTTTTTT. It translates to CASSREQGVGEKLFF.

This chain uses TRBV20-1 with TRBJ2-5; 7 nucleotides align to TRBD2. Germline lookup yields CDR1 DFQATT and CDR2 SNEGSKA (reference sequence). J gave up 5 bases and V 6 bases, and 3 bases lay outside the gene matches. The CDR3 spans 11 residues. CDR3 bases: TGCAGTGCGGCGGGAGTGGAGACCCAGTACTTC. Protein sequence: CSAAGVETQYF.

The CDR3 region is CASSIDRGFPEAFF. CDR3 bases: TGTGCCAGTAGTATAGATCGGGGGTTCCCTGAAGCTTTCTTT. This sequence joins TRBV19 and TRBJ1-1; the D gene is possibly TRBD1 (5 bases). V gave up 0 bases and J gave up 6 bases, with 11 bases separating them. The CDR3 covers 14 residues. CDR1 is LNHDA, CDR2 SQIVND, per germline (reference sequence).

The chain combines TRBV10-3 with TRBJ2-1; D may be TRBD2 (5 bases). Per the germline V gene, CDR1 is ENHRY and CDR2 is SYGVKD. This CDR3 has 13 residues. Between the trimmed V and J ends, which lost 5 bases and 10 bases, there was a span of 15 bases. The CDR3 nucleotides read TGTGCCATCAGTACAATCGGGGTTGGAGAGCAGTTCTTC. The encoded protein is CAISTIGVGEQFF.

The chain recombines TRBV5-4 with TRBJ2-7; 10 nucleotides agree with TRBD2. The germline V gene has CDR1 SGHNT and CDR2 YYREEE (reference sequence). The CDR3 extends over 15 amino acids. J lost 5 bases, V lost 5 bases, and 10 bases had no gene match. CDR3 sequence (DNA): TGTGCCAGCAGTTCAGCGGGAGGGGCATTCAACGAGCAGTACTTC. This codes for CASSSAGGAFNEQYF.

This clone was recorded once. This chain links TRBV11-2 with TRBJ2-4; 10 bases fit TRBD2. The CDR3 has 17 residues. The V gene end was trimmed by 3 bases and the J gene end by 0 bases; junction bases not matched to a gene: 5. The germline V gene encodes CDR1 SGHAT and CDR2 FQNNGV. The CDR3, as DNA: TGTGCCAGCAGCTTCCAGGGACTAGCGAGAGCCAAAAACATTCAGTACTTC. Amino acid sequence: CASSFQGLARAKNIQYF.